A single sample is the source of the 10 T cell receptor beta chains below, sequenced in a study of a mutant IDH1 vaccine in newly diagnosed glioma. Repertoires were generated with immunoSEQ multiplex PCR, while TCRdb's copy carries only in-frame clones and drops some. The repertoire holds 50,000 or so clones, with around 80% as singletons. These TCRs' antigens remain unknown. The time point: week 5, during vaccination. Vaccinated patients received 300 ug of mutant IDH1 20-mer peptide per dose, with topical imiquimod. The sequencing used PBMCs, collected from a glioma patient whose treatment included an IDH1 peptide vaccine. These receptors originate from a woman aged 50 to 60 with glioma.

V and J are TRBV27 and TRBJ1-6, with D tentatively TRBD1 (6 bases). The CDR3 has 16 amino acids. Germline V gene sequence: CDR1 MNHEY, CDR2 SMNVEV (reference sequence). The V end was cut by 1 base, the J end by 5 bases, with 12 bases between. The CDR3 loop is CASSLYRDTDNSPLHF. The CDR3 nucleotides are TGTGCCAGCAGTTTATACCGGGACACTGATAATTCACCCCTCCACTTT.

The chain combines TRBV25-1 with TRBJ1-1; D gene uncertain. Looked up from germline, CDR1 is MGHDK and CDR2 is SYGVNS. Trimming left V 3 bases short and J 11 bases short, with 16 bases between. The CDR3 is made up of 13 amino acids. Written as DNA, the CDR3 is TGTGCCAGCAGTGATCCCAAAGCCGAAGGGGCTTTCTTT. Amino acid sequence: CASSDPKAEGAFF.

The chain couples TRBV5-4 to TRBJ2-5; 7 bases are shared with TRBD1. The trim removed 2 bases at V and 1 base at J, leaving 5 bases unmatched. Germline CDR1 is SGHNT and CDR2 is YYREEE (reference sequence). The CDR3 length is 15 residues. This chain's CDR3 is CASSLPTGVQETQYF. CDR3 in DNA: TGTGCCAGCAGCTTACCTACAGGGGTCCAAGAGACCCAGTACTTC.

This chain links TRBV12-5 with TRBJ1-1; TRBD1 is a possible D gene (5 bases). The germline CDR1 and CDR2 sequences are LGHNT and FRNRAP. Deletions cut 6 bases from V and 4 bases from J, with 15 bases between. This CDR3 is built from 14 residues. CDR3 sequence (DNA): TGTGCTAGTGGACCTGACAGAAGGGGCACTGAAGCTTTCTTT. Protein product: CASGPDRRGTEAFF.

The CDR3 nucleotides read TGTGCCAGCGGGAGACAGACCTCTAATGAAAAACTGTTTTTT. Translation gives CASGRQTSNEKLFF. V gene TRBV6-1 combines with J gene TRBJ1-4; weak D call: TRBD1 (5 bases). The CDR3 sequence is 14 residues long. Germline CDR1 reads MNHNS; CDR2 reads SASEGT. Trimming shortened V by 8 bases and J by 3 bases, and 13 bases separated the two germline ends.

The chain uses TRBV7-9 and TRBJ1-2; the match to TRBD1 covers 9 bases. Germline assignment: CDR1 SEHNR and CDR2 FQNEAQ (reference sequence). The V gene end was trimmed by 4 bases and the J gene end by 5 bases; junction bases not matched to a gene: 14. This CDR3 comprises 17 residues. The CDR3 is CASSSTLTGGGFYGYTF. The CDR3 DNA reads TGTGCCAGCAGCTCTACGTTGACAGGGGGAGGATTTTATGGCTACACCTTC.

The chain recombines TRBV7-9 with TRBJ1-2, with a possible D match to TRBD1 (5 bases). Germline loops: CDR1 SEHNR, CDR2 FQNEAQ (reference sequence). The CDR3 is made up of 12 amino acids. Trimming removed 1 base from V and 6 bases from J, with 6 bases in between. Here the CDR3 DNA reads TGTGCCAGCAGCTTAGGGGGGGATGGCTACACCTTC. Protein product: CASSLGGDGYTF. The full variable domain, completed using reference TRBV7-9 and TRBJ1-2, is DTGVSQNPRHKITKRGQNVTFRCDPISEHNRLYWYRQTLGQGPEFLTYFQNEAQLEKSRLLSDRFSAERPKGSFSTLEIQRTEQGDSAMYLCASSLGGDGYTFGSGTRLTVV.

The rearrangement links TRBV6-6 to TRBJ2-3; 12 positions match TRBD2. This CDR3 is built from 14 residues. The V gene end was trimmed by 6 bases and the J gene end by 6 bases; junction bases not matched to a gene: 4. CDR1 is MNHNY, CDR2 SVGAGI, per germline (reference sequence). The CDR3 protein is CASRTSGGRDTQYF. In DNA form, the CDR3 reads TGTGCCAGCAGGACTAGCGGGGGTCGTGATACGCAGTATTTT.

This chain joins TRBV4-2 and TRBJ1-6, with D unresolved. The CDR3 totals 16 residues. Germline V gene lookup returns CDR1 LGHNA and CDR2 YNFKEQ. Trimming took 3 bases from V and 5 from J, leaving 14 bases between them. The CDR3 DNA follows: TGTGCCAGCAGCCAGCTAGGGCAGCCCAATAATTCACCCCTCCACTTT. It translates to CASSQLGQPNNSPLHF.

This rearrangement joins TRBV5-1 to TRBJ1-2; 8 positions agree with TRBD1. The CDR3 covers 14 residues. The junction had 8 bases not matched to a gene; V was cut back by 4 bases and J by 6 bases. Germline CDR1 is SGHRS and CDR2 is YFSETQ. The CDR3 sequence is CASSPGQGLDGYTF. In nucleotides, the CDR3 is TGCGCCAGCAGCCCAGGACAGGGATTGGATGGCTACACCTTC. The full variable domain, in which reference TRBV5-1 and TRBJ1-2 provide the parts outside the CDR3, is KAGVTQTPRYLIKTRGQQVTLSCSPISGHRSVSWYQQTPGQGLQFLFEYFSETQRNKGNFPGRFSGRQFSNSRSEMNVSTLELGDSALYLCASSPGQGLDGYTFGSGTRLTVV.